This paragraph reports one T cell receptor beta chain. The data originate from a study of human thymus T cells. This CDR3 has 15 residues. Germline V lookup: CDR1 SGHRS, CDR2 YFSETQ. V lost 4 bases and J 8 bases, leaving 19 bases between the germline ends. The thymus tissue came from resections taken during corrective heart surgery. TCRdb keeps only in-frame clones here, not all; method: immunoSEQ multiplex PCR. The data contain about 78,000 clones, just over 95% of them singletons. The J gene is TRBJ2-1, the V gene TRBV5-1; D unclear. This TCR derives from a boy in the first two years of life with a congenital heart defect but otherwise immunologically healthy. Sequencing was done on a sample of thymus tissue. The CDR3 loop is CASSAQDGPPDEQFF. The CDR3 DNA is TGCGCCAGCAGCGCCCAGGACGGGCCCCCGGATGAGCAGTTCTTC.